This T cell receptor beta chain was sequenced during a study of response to subunit inactivated influenza vaccine. MiXCR, run by TCRdb on the RT-PCR reads, gives a single entry per CDR3 protein. The table has roughly 620,000 distinct CDR3 sequences, roughly 10% seen once. The study, taken as a whole, reports: Each seasonal influenza vaccination, the authors suggested, recruits few new T cells.

Between the trimmed V and J ends, which lost 6 bases and 7 bases, there was a span of 14 bases. Germline V lookup: CDR1 MNHEY, CDR2 SMNVEV (reference sequence). CDR3 size: 13 residues. About this clonotype itself: Its antigen is not known. A much larger clone lies one base from this, so it may be a read error. This likely comes from a read error, as the CDR3 has no conserved phenylalanine or tryptophan at its end.

These same records also appear under a second study, on T cells expressing NK-cell markers. Per that paper: Synthesis of TCR beta cDNA relied on 5'RACE template switching carrying UMIs. Dominant NKG2C+ clonotypes made up roughly 1.0-7.5% of CD8+ T cells in six donors. A handful of donors likewise had their CD3+CD56-NKG2C+ fraction led by these clonotypes.

This specimen was PBMCs from blood, taken on the day of vaccination. This sequence originates from a man aged 45-60 years who received an inactivated influenza vaccine. The genes are TRBV27 and TRBJ2-3, with D uncertain. The CDR3 region has the DNA TGTGCCAGCAGATCACAAAACACGAATACGCAGTATTCT. This sequence encodes CASRSQNTNTQYS.